This T cell receptor beta chain was profiled in a study of T cell changes during pregnancy in multiple sclerosis. The data were produced by immunoSEQ multiplex PCR, yet TCRdb's version contains in-frame clones alone and is incomplete. The table has fewer than 45,000 clones, approximately 90% seen once. The CDR3 runs to 17 residues. V lost 5 bases and J lost 0; bases outside the gene matches: 8. Germline V lookup: CDR1 PRHDT, CDR2 FYEKMQ (reference sequence). The receptor's source is a female donor with multiple sclerosis, enrolled in a pregnancy study. Sequences were derived from CD4+ T cells from peripheral blood mononuclear cells, sampled in the first trimester of pregnancy. The chain recombines TRBV13 with TRBJ2-2; 8 bases align to TRBD1. The CDR3 region has the DNA TGTGCCAGCAGCGAATGGACAGGGTCGGCGAACACCGGGGAGCTGTTTTTT. Encoded protein: CASSEWTGSANTGELFF.